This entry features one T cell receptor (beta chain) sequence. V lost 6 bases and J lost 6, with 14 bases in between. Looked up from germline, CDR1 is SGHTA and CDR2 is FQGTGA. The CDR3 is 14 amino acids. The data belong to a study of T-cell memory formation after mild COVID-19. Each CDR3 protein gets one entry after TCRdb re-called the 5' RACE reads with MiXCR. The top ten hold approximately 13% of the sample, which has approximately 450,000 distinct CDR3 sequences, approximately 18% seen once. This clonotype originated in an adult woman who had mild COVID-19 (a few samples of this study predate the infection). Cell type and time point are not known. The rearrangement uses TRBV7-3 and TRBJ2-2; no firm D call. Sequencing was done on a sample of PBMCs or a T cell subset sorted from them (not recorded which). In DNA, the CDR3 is TGTGCCAGCAGGCAATTAGCTGGTGCCGGGGAGCTGTTTTTT. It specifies CASRQLAGAGELFF.